The next 15 T cell receptor beta chains were all read from a single sample in a study of blood T cells in healthy people across ages. Next came a second PCR, run for about 6 to 12 cycles, which used a sample-barcoded 5' primer along with a J-beta primer mix. TCRdb passed the 5' RACE reads through MiXCR, listing each CDR3 protein once. Of 800,000 to 900,000 distinct CDR3 sequences listed, 62% are singletons. Input material: blood. These receptor sequences come from a man aged 25 to 40 in good health.

At least ten counts were recorded for this clonotype. V and J are TRBV4-2 and TRBJ2-1; TRBD2 matches at 11 bases. J was trimmed by 4 bases and V by 4 bases; bases with no gene match: 3. Germline V gene data show CDR1 as LGHNA and CDR2 as YNFKEQ. There are 15 residues in the CDR3. The CDR3 DNA reads TGTGCCAGCAGCCCCAGACTAGCGGGGTACAATGAGCAGTTCTTC. It translates to CASSPRLAGYNEQFF.

The chain uses TRBV7-9 and TRBJ2-7, with a weak D call TRBD2 (5 bases). The CDR3 has 16 residues. CDR1 is SEHNR and CDR2 is FQNEAQ in the germline V gene (reference sequence). V was shortened by 3 bases and J by 2 bases, with 17 bases between the two germline ends. The CDR3 sequence is CASSFHIGRGTYEQYF. CDR3 coding DNA: TGTGCCAGCAGCTTCCACATCGGACGGGGAACCTACGAGCAGTACTTC.

Comments on this clonotype: The germline gene is not matched at one end of the junction; a read error may be the cause. The genes are TRBV7-9 and TRBJ2-1; D unresolved. The CDR3 is made up of 11 amino acids. Germline lookup yields CDR1 SEHNR and CDR2 FQNEAQ (reference sequence). The CDR3 reads CASGSYDEQFF. In DNA, the CDR3 is TGTGCCAGCGGGTCCTACGATGAGCAGTTCTTC.

J is TRBJ2-7 and V is TRBV4-2; D gene ambiguous. The V gene lost 3 bases and the J gene lost 0 bases, with 12 bases spanning the gap. Germline lookup yields CDR1 LGHNA and CDR2 YNFKEQ. This CDR3 is built from 15 residues. CDR3 sequence reads: CASSQGMRLSYEQYF. For the CDR3, the DNA is TGTGCCAGCAGCCAGGGCATGAGGCTCTCCTACGAGCAGTACTTC.

CDR3: CASSQEWDGAVTDTQYF. The CDR3, as DNA: TGTGCCAGCAGCCAAGAATGGGACGGAGCGGTCACAGATACGCAGTACTTC. The chain uses TRBV4-2 and TRBJ2-3, with D possibly called TRBD1 or TRBD2 (5 bases each). Matching the DNA end better, TRBJ2-7 makes the J call doubtful. Per the germline V gene, CDR1 is LGHNA and CDR2 is YNFKEQ. This CDR3 spans 17 amino acids.

This chain uses TRBV6-5 with TRBJ2-5; D is perhaps TRBD2 (5 bases). Germline V gene sequence: CDR1 MNHEY, CDR2 SVGAGI. V lost 0 bases, J lost 1 base, and 9 bases lay in between. The CDR3 loop spans 15 amino acids. This CDR3 is CASSYSRAVQETQYF. CDR3 bases: TGTGCCAGCAGTTACTCGAGGGCAGTCCAAGAGACCCAGTACTTC.

The chain has TRBV7-2 and TRBJ1-2; possible D gene TRBD1, 5 bases. Trimming left V 3 bases short and J 5 bases short, with 13 bases between. This CDR3 is built from 14 residues. CDR1 and CDR2 from the germline V gene are SGHTA and FQGNSA. The CDR3 here is CASSLSAGTYGYTF. In nucleotides, the CDR3 is TGTGCCAGCAGCTTGTCGGCAGGGACTTATGGCTACACCTTC.

This chain joins TRBV20-1 and TRBJ2-7; possible D gene TRBD2, 6 bases. V lost 4 bases and J lost 0, with 10 bases in between. The CDR3 sequence is 13 residues long. Germline CDR1 DFQATT, CDR2 SNEGSKA (reference sequence). The CDR3 region is CSANGGASYEQYF. DNA of the CDR3: TGCAGTGCTAACGGCGGGGCCTCCTACGAGCAGTACTTC.

This clonotype was found many times. At one end, the junction sequence differs from germline, possibly due to a read error. The rearrangement joins TRBV4-3 to TRBJ2-3; TRBD2 matches 10 bases. CDR1 and CDR2 (germline): LGHNA, YSLEER. The CDR3 runs 13 residues. The CDR3 here is CASSQAGGATQYF. The CDR3 region has the DNA TGCGCCAGCAGTCAAGCGGGGGGGGCGACGCAGTATTTT.

The chain employs TRBV3-1 and TRBJ2-7; 7 bases are a match to TRBD1. Germline assignment: CDR1 LGHDT and CDR2 YNNKEL (reference sequence). Unmatched junction bases numbered 13, after V lost 8 bases and J lost 0 bases. This CDR3 contains 16 residues. This CDR3 reads CASGPPVGTASYEQYF. The DNA of the CDR3 is TGTGCCAGCGGCCCTCCGGTGGGGACAGCCTCCTACGAGCAGTACTTC.

V gene TRBV2 combines with J gene TRBJ1-5, with D tentatively TRBD1 (6 bases). The germline V and J ends were trimmed by 8 bases and 2 bases, with 16 bases remaining between them. Germline V gene lookup returns CDR1 SNHLY and CDR2 FYNNEI. This CDR3 is 15 amino acids long. As DNA, the CDR3 is TGTGCCAGCCGGATGGGGGGCGCGGGCAATCAGCCCCAGCATTTT. It encodes CASRMGGAGNQPQHF.

V usage is TRBV7-2 and J usage is TRBJ2-1; possibly TRBD2 for D (6 bases). CDR1 and CDR2 (germline): SGHTA, FQGNSA. The ends were cut back, 6 bases at V and 4 bases at J, with 16 bases in the middle. CDR3 length: 15 amino acids. The DNA for the CDR3 is TGTGCCAGCAGGGGGGACCCGGGGGAATACAATGAGCAGTTCTTC. Its protein product is CASRGDPGEYNEQFF.

This chain joins TRBV27 and TRBJ2-1; perhaps TRBD2 as D (5 bases). V lost 2 bases to trimming and J lost 10 bases, with 12 bases between them. Germline CDR1 is MNHEY and CDR2 is SMNVEV (reference sequence). The CDR3 consists of 13 residues. In DNA, the CDR3 is TGTGCCAGCAGTTTAGCGGACTCCACGGAGCAGTTCTTC. Amino acid sequence: CASSLADSTEQFF.

In nucleotides, the CDR3 is TGTGCCAGCAGTTACCGGGACAAGGGCCGCGAGGGCTACACCTTC. Translation gives CASSYRDKGREGYTF. The gene calls are TRBV6-2 or TRBV6-3 and TRBJ1-2; tentatively, D is TRBD1 (6 bases). Trimming shortened V by 2 bases and J by 8 bases, and 18 bases separated the two germline ends. Germline V gene sequence: CDR1 MNHEY, CDR2 SVGEGT. The CDR3 totals 15 residues.

This clonotype was recorded only once. V is TRBV29-1 and J is TRBJ2-3; 7 positions agree with TRBD1. The CDR3 runs to 14 residues. The ends lost 0 bases at V and 1 base at J; junction bases unmatched: 1. Germline CDR1 and CDR2: SQVTM and ANQGSEA. The CDR3 coding sequence is TGCAGCGTTGAAGAGGGACAGCGCACAGATACGCAGTATTTT. It specifies CSVEEGQRTDTQYF.